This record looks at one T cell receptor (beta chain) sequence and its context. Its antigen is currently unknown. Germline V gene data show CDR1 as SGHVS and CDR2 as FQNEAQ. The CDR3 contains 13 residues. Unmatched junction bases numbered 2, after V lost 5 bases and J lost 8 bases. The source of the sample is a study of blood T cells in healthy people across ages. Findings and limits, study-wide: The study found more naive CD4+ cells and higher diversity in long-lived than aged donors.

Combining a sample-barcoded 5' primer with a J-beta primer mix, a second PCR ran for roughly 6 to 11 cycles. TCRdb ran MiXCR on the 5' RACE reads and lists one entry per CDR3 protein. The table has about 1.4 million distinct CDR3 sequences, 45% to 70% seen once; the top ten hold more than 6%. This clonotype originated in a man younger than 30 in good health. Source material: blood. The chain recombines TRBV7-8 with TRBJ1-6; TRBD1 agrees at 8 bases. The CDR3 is CASSAGQDSPLHF. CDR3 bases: TGTGCCAGCAGCGCGGGACAGGATTCACCCCTCCACTTT.